These 7 T cell receptor beta chains share one sample of origin, sequenced in a study of identical twins. One entry per CDR3 protein results from TCRdb running MiXCR on the 5' RACE reads. The sample records around 1.7 million distinct CDR3 sequences, about 31% being singletons. The sequenced sample consisted of cord blood. The receptors derive from a newborn girl in good health.

The chain uses TRBV5-6 and TRBJ1-2; 8 bases agree with TRBD1. Unmatched junction bases numbered 7, after V lost 0 bases and J lost 0 bases. The CDR3 runs 17 residues. Germline assignment: CDR1 SGHDT and CDR2 YYEEEE. The CDR3 loop is CASSLGQGASPNYGYTF. CDR3 coding DNA: TGTGCCAGCAGCTTGGGGCAGGGGGCGAGCCCTAACTATGGCTACACCTTC.

The chain is built from TRBV5-1 and TRBJ2-7; D is unresolved. With 7 bases removed from V and 0 bases from J, the gap between germline ends came to 17 bases. Germline V gene data show CDR1 as SGHRS and CDR2 as YFSETQ. This CDR3 is built from 15 residues. CDR3 in DNA: TGCGCCAGCGGCCTCTATTGGGGTAGCTCCTACGAGCAGTACTTC. Protein product: CASGLYWGSSYEQYF.

The rearrangement uses TRBV27 and TRBJ1-2, with TRBD1 matching over 8 bases. The CDR3 has 15 residues. Germline trimming cut 5 bases from V and 0 bases from J; bases unmatched to any gene: 5. Germline V gene data show CDR1 as MNHEY and CDR2 as SMNVEV (reference sequence). In nucleotides, the CDR3 is TGTGCCAGCAGTAGGACAGGGCAGGCTAACTATGGCTACACCTTC. Translation: CASSRTGQANYGYTF.

This chain connects TRBV12-3 or TRBV12-4 to TRBJ2-1; no clear D. V was cut by 3 bases and J by 15 bases, with 12 bases left in between. This CDR3 has 11 residues. The CDR3 protein is CASSLLSRAFF. In DNA form, the CDR3 reads TGTGCCAGCAGTTTGCTGTCTCGGGCGTTCTTC.

In the case of this clonotype: A junction end diverges from the germline sequence, so it may reflect a read error. The genes are TRBV2 and TRBJ2-1; D might be TRBD2 (6 bases). Germline V CDR1 and CDR2: SNHLY, FYNNEI. This CDR3 region has 15 residues. Here the CDR3 DNA reads TGTGCCAGCAGGCAACTAGCTCTCAGACACAATGGGCAGTTCTTC. Its protein is CASRQLALRHNGQFF.

A few counts support this clonotype. The chain couples TRBV2 to TRBJ2-7, with TRBD2 as a possible D gene (5 bases). The CDR3 loop spans 14 amino acids. Trimming removed 0 bases from V and 4 bases from J, with 10 bases in between. The V gene's germline CDR1 is SNHLY and CDR2 FYNNEI. CDR3 DNA sequence: TGTGCCAGCAGTGAAGCTCCGGGATTTTACGAGCAGTACTTC. This codes for CASSEAPGFYEQYF.

This clonotype showed up just a few times. The chain recombines TRBV3-1 with TRBJ2-7; the D gene is possibly TRBD2 (5 bases). The CDR3 totals 14 residues. Germline V gene lookup returns CDR1 LGHDT and CDR2 YNNKEL (reference sequence). The V end lost 1 base, the J end lost 2 bases, and 9 bases lay between the germline ends. The CDR3 DNA sequence: TGTGCCAGCAGCCAAGGGGCGGGTCCCTACGAGCAGTACTTC. Translation: CASSQGAGPYEQYF.